Below are 25 T cell receptor beta chains sequenced from a single sample in a study of T cells in Graves' hyperthyroidism and ophthalmopathy. Amplification targeted TCR beta CDR3 regions from RNA transcripts. With the HTBI primer set, the TCR CDR3 went through a first round of RT-PCR. Each CDR3 protein gets one entry after TCRdb re-called the multiplex PCR reads with MiXCR. The data show nearly 750,000 distinct CDR3 sequences, about 35% seen once. The sample taken for sequencing was blood. The receptors shown here come from a woman in her 40s with Graves' hyperthyroidism.

This clonotype was recorded a few times. The chain uses TRBV11-2 and TRBJ1-1, with 7 bases fitting TRBD1. CDR1 is SGHAT and CDR2 is FQNNGV in the germline V gene. This CDR3 is 16 amino acids long. The J segment lost 6 bases and the V segment lost 0 bases, leaving 10 bases of the junction unmatched. CDR3 amino acids: CASSLDVGQGESEAFF. In DNA form, the CDR3 reads TGTGCCAGCAGCTTAGACGTTGGGCAGGGGGAGTCTGAAGCTTTCTTT. The variable domain in full, completed from reference TRBV11-2 and TRBJ1-1, reads EAGVAQSPRYKIIEKRQSVAFWCNPISGHATLYWYQQILGQGPKLLIQFQNNGVVDDSQLPKDRFSAERLKGVDSTLKIQPAKLEDSAVYLCASSLDVGQGESEAFFGQGTRLTVV.

With respect to this clonotype: A much larger clone differs by one base, so this may be a read error. V gene TRBV7-9 combines with J gene TRBJ1-4; D not resolved. The CDR3 spans 15 residues. CDR1 is SEHNR and CDR2 is FQNEAQ in the germline V gene (reference sequence). V was shortened by 4 bases and J by 7 bases, with 16 bases between the two germline ends. CDR3 bases: TGTGCCAGCAGCTATGCTCGGGAGGGAGGTGAAAAACTGTTTTTT. This codes for CASSYAREGGEKLFF.

The genes are TRBV7-2 and TRBJ2-1, with TRBD2 matching 13 bases. CDR3 length equals 16 residues. Germline assignment: CDR1 SGHTA and CDR2 FQGNSA. V trimming: 2 bases; J trimming: 4 bases; junction bases outside the gene matches: 2. Written as DNA, the CDR3 is TGTGCCAGCAGCTTAACGACTAGCGGGAGGTACAATGAGCAGTTCTTC. This encodes CASSLTTSGRYNEQFF.

A note on this clonotype: Compared with germline, one end of the junction differs, possibly owing to a read error. In DNA form, the CDR3 reads TGTGCCAGCTCCCCGGCGGGTAGCGATCAGCCCCAGCATTTT. Encoded protein: CASSPAGSDQPQHF. The chain is built from TRBV7-9 and TRBJ1-5; no firm D call. The CDR3 extends over 14 amino acids. The germline CDR1 and CDR2 sequences are SEHNR and FQNEAQ (reference sequence).

This chain links TRBV2 with TRBJ2-7, with 8 positions matching TRBD1. Germline-derived CDR1 and CDR2 are SNHLY and FYNNEI. The CDR3 sequence is 15 residues long. The ends lost 6 bases at V and 7 bases at J; junction bases unmatched: 14. The CDR3 region is CASSLWTGQWGEQYF. Here the CDR3 DNA reads TGTGCCAGCAGCCTCTGGACAGGGCAATGGGGGGAGCAGTACTTC.

This clonotype has ten or more counts. The gene calls are TRBV10-3 and TRBJ2-7; TRBD2 matches 12 bases. Trimming took 4 bases from V and 7 from J; bases not matched to a gene: 5. CDR1 and CDR2 (germline): ENHRY, SYGVKD. CDR3 size: 14 residues. The CDR3 DNA is TGTGCCATCAGTGGACTAGCGGGAGCGGGAGAGCAGTACTTC. As protein: CAISGLAGAGEQYF.

This clonotype came up many times. This chain uses TRBV19 with TRBJ2-7; D is perhaps TRBD2 (6 bases). Trimming took off 3 bases at V and 0 bases at J, with 12 bases between the two ends. CDR1 LNHDA and CDR2 SQIVND come from the germline V gene (reference sequence). There are 15 residues in the CDR3. The CDR3 region is CASSMSSGSSYEQYF. The CDR3 coding sequence is TGTGCCAGTAGTATGAGTAGCGGTAGCTCCTACGAGCAGTACTTC. Supplemented by reference TRBV19 and TRBJ2-7, the full variable domain reads DGGITQSPKYLFRKEGQNVTLSCEQNLNHDAMYWYRQDPGQGLRLIYYSQIVNDFQKGDIAEGYSVSREKKESFPLTVTSAQKNPTAFYLCASSMSSGSSYEQYFGPGTRLTVT.

The sample holds one count of this clonotype. The chain has TRBV19 and TRBJ1-5; TRBD1 matches 9 bases. Germline CDR1 LNHDA, CDR2 SQIVND (reference sequence). CDR3 length: 15 residues. J lost 6 bases, V lost 9 bases, and 12 bases had no gene match. The CDR3 loop reads CASCLRGTGLQPQHF. In DNA form, the CDR3 reads TGTGCCAGCTGCTTACGGGGGACAGGGCTTCAGCCCCAGCATTTT. The entire variable domain, with the rest obtained from reference TRBV19 and TRBJ1-5, is as follows: DGGITQSPKYLFRKEGQNVTLSCEQNLNHDAMYWYRQDPGQGLRLIYYSQIVNDFQKGDIAEGYSVSREKKESFPLTVTSAQKNPTAFYLCASCLRGTGLQPQHFGDGTRLSIL.

This clonotype was detected a few times. The chain employs TRBV10-3 and TRBJ2-2, with 10 positions matching TRBD1. J gave up 4 bases and V 10 bases, and 12 bases lay outside the gene matches. This CDR3 has 16 amino acids. Per the germline V gene, CDR1 is ENHRY and CDR2 is SYGVKD. The CDR3 DNA is TGTGCCAGCAGCGATGGCCGGACAGGGGGCACCGGGGAGCTGTTTTTT. As protein: CASSDGRTGGTGELFF.

As concerns this clonotype: This clone may be a read error of a much larger clone one base away. The chain combines TRBV10-3 with TRBJ1-5; 7 bases are shared with TRBD1. The CDR3 covers 15 residues. V dropped 5 bases and J dropped 3; count of bases not matched to a gene: 7. Germline V gene data show CDR1 as ENHRY and CDR2 as SYGVKD. The CDR3 coding sequence is TGTGCCATCAGTCCGACAGGGTATGACAATCAGCCCCAGCATTTT. It translates to CAISPTGYDNQPQHF.

This clonotype was recorded at least ten times. A much larger clone is a single base away; this may be a read error. The rearrangement links TRBV10-3 to TRBJ1-5; D unresolved. The CDR3 is 12 residues long. Trimming took off 0 bases at V and 6 bases at J, with 3 bases between the two ends. The germline V gene encodes CDR1 ENHRY and CDR2 SYGVKD. CDR3 region: CAISESSQPQHF. The DNA of the CDR3 is TGTGCCATCAGTGAGTCGAGTCAGCCCCAGCATTTT.

CDR3 in amino acids: CASSRASYEQYF. The CDR3 DNA follows: TGTGCCAGCAGTCGGGCCTCCTACGAGCAGTACTTC. V usage is TRBV2 and J usage is TRBJ2-7; D is unresolved. Trimming removed 5 bases at V and 0 bases at J, with 5 bases between. CDR1 is SNHLY, CDR2 FYNNEI, per germline. CDR3 length: 12 amino acids.

The chain uses TRBV12-3 or TRBV12-4 and TRBJ1-3; 10 nucleotides align to TRBD1. The CDR3 sequence is 16 residues long. Trimming cost V 6 bases and J 0 bases; bases outside gene matches: 5. CDR3: CASSNRQGASGNTIYF. In nucleotides, the CDR3 is TGTGCCAGCAGCAATAGACAGGGGGCCTCTGGAAACACCATATATTTT.

V gene TRBV6-5 combines with J gene TRBJ1-2; a possible D gene is TRBD1 (6 bases). Germline-derived CDR1 and CDR2 are MNHEY and SVGAGI. The CDR3 runs 11 residues. V was pared by 0 bases and J by 12 bases, with 8 bases between. The CDR3 DNA follows: TGTGCCAGCAGTTACTCGGGGGGCCACACCTTC. As protein: CASSYSGGHTF.

In its sample, this clonotype was seen a few times. This sequence joins TRBV25-1 and TRBJ1-5, with D possibly being TRBD1 (6 bases). V lost 2 bases, J lost 9 bases, and 20 bases lay in between. The CDR3 sequence is 16 residues long. Per germline, CDR1 MGHDK and CDR2 SYGVNS. CDR3 in DNA: TGTGCCAGCAGTGAAGGGGGGGGGGCGACGTCGTTGCCCCAGCATTTT. This sequence encodes CASSEGGGATSLPQHF.

The chain uses TRBV7-2 and TRBJ2-7, with D maybe TRBD1 (5 bases). Germline values: CDR1 SGHTA, CDR2 FQGNSA. This CDR3 comprises 18 residues. The ends were cut back, 5 bases at V and 3 bases at J, with 26 bases in the middle. CDR3 region: CASSHRRDSTSTSYEQYF. Here the CDR3 DNA reads TGTGCCAGCAGCCATCGACGCGACAGCACTTCTACCAGCTACGAGCAGTACTTC.

The chain combines TRBV11-3 with TRBJ2-5; D call uncertain. The CDR3 consists of 16 residues. Trimming took off 5 bases at V and 3 bases at J, with 19 bases between the two ends. The germline CDR1 and CDR2 sequences are SGHNT and YENEEA. CDR3 sequence reads: CASSPFGSGLEETQYF. The CDR3 nucleotides are TGTGCCAGCAGCCCATTCGGATCGGGCCTAGAAGAGACCCAGTACTTC.

This chain connects TRBV27 to TRBJ2-7; 8 nucleotides match TRBD2. This CDR3 has 14 amino acids. Germline V gene lookup returns CDR1 MNHEY and CDR2 SMNVEV (reference sequence). After removal of 3 bases from V and 6 bases from J, the junction contained 7 bases not matched to a gene. The CDR3 DNA follows: TGTGCCAGCAGTTTGGGCGGGAGGACAGCCGAGCAGTACTTC. Its translation: CASSLGGRTAEQYF.

Points on this clonotype: One end of the junction is discordant with germline, which a read error may explain. The chain employs TRBV5-1 and TRBJ1-2, with D maybe TRBD1 (6 bases). There are 12 residues in the CDR3. CDR1 and CDR2 from the germline V gene are SGHRS and YFSETQ. The CDR3 bases are TGCGCCGGCAGCTTGGACAGTTATGGCTACACCTTC. It specifies CAGSLDSYGYTF.

This clonotype was counted many times. V is TRBV5-5 and J is TRBJ2-7, with 7 bases identical to TRBD2. V gave up 0 bases and J gave up 1 base; unmatched junction bases: 1. CDR3 length: 14 residues. Looked up from germline, CDR1 is SGHKS and CDR2 is YYEKEE (reference sequence). The CDR3 DNA reads as TGTGCCAGCAGCTTGGAAGCGGGGTCCTACGAGCAGTACTTC. It yields the protein CASSLEAGSYEQYF.

V is TRBV2 and J is TRBJ2-3; weak D call: TRBD2 (6 bases). Germline V gene data show CDR1 as SNHLY and CDR2 as FYNNEI. With 5 bases removed from V and 3 bases from J, the gap between germline ends came to 21 bases. The CDR3 consists of 17 residues. CDR3 sequence reads: CASSFLPGTHETDTQYF. The CDR3 bases are TGTGCCAGCAGTTTTCTCCCGGGGACTCATGAGACAGATACGCAGTATTTT. Full variable domain (missing parts from reference TRBV2 and TRBJ2-3): EPEVTQTPSHQVTQMGQEVILRCVPISNHLYFYWYRQILGQKVEFLVSFYNNEISEKSEIFDDQFSVERPDGSNFTLKIRSTKLEDSAMYFCASSFLPGTHETDTQYFGPGTRLTVL.

The chain is built from TRBV10-3 and TRBJ2-7, with unresolved D. Between the trimmed V and J ends, which lost 3 bases and 7 bases, there was a span of 13 bases. This CDR3 is built from 13 residues. CDR1 ENHRY and CDR2 SYGVKD come from the germline V gene. In nucleotides, the CDR3 is TGTGCCATCAGTGACCCCCGATACAATGAGCAGTACTTC. This sequence encodes CAISDPRYNEQYF.

This chain connects TRBV2 to TRBJ1-6; D gene unclear. Trimming removed 5 bases from V and 0 bases from J, with 11 bases in between. This CDR3 is built from 16 residues. Germline V gene lookup returns CDR1 SNHLY and CDR2 FYNNEI. The CDR3 bases are TGTGCCAGCAGTTTAGGGTCCGTCTCCTATAATTCACCCCTCCACTTT. Its protein product is CASSLGSVSYNSPLHF.

As for this clonotype: A much larger clone is a single base away; this may be a read error. This chain uses TRBV19 with TRBJ1-5; D is perhaps TRBD1 (5 bases). The V and J ends lost 5 bases and 5 bases respectively, with 16 bases between them. Germline CDR1 reads LNHDA; CDR2 reads SQIVND (reference sequence). The CDR3 contains 15 residues. The CDR3 nucleotides are TGTGCCAGTAGTCTCCCCGGTGAACAGGATCAGCCCCAGCATTTT. It encodes CASSLPGEQDQPQHF.

CDR3 sequence (DNA): TGTGCCAGCAGCCCCTCCCGGTCCGGCTATGGCTACACCTTC. It yields the protein CASSPSRSGYGYTF. The chain links TRBV5-4 to TRBJ1-2, with D uncertain. Between the trimmed V and J ends, which lost 4 bases and 4 bases, there was a span of 14 bases. Looked up from germline, CDR1 is SGHNT and CDR2 is YYREEE (reference sequence). The length of the CDR3 is 14 residues.